What follows are 32 T cell receptor beta chains derived from one specimen sequenced in a study of radiation and T cells in renal cell carcinoma. The time point denotes: baseline pretreatment blood. As to treatment: 15 Gy SBRT to primary tumor, nephrectomy 4 weeks later. TCRdb keeps only in-frame clones here, not all; method: immunoSEQ multiplex PCR. The data contain about 140,000 clones, around four fifths of them singletons. The material was blood, obtained from a patient whose treatment included radiotherapy and nephrectomy. The receptors originated from a woman between 50 and 59 years old with renal cell carcinoma.

The chain combines TRBV29-1 with TRBJ1-6; TRBD1 matches 8 bases. The V and J ends lost 4 bases and 16 bases, in that order; junction bases with no gene match: 6. Germline V gene sequence: CDR1 SQVTM, CDR2 ANQGSEA. The CDR3 has 11 residues. The CDR3, as DNA: TGCAGCGTTGTATCCGGGACAGGACTCCACTTT. It codes for CSVVSGTGLHF.

V gene TRBV6-5 combines with J gene TRBJ2-1; 8 bases are a match to TRBD2. V gave up 5 bases and J gave up 7 bases; unmatched junction bases: 7. Germline CDR1 MNHEY, CDR2 SVGAGI. CDR3 length equals 14 residues. The CDR3: CASSPGGAGNEQFF. The DNA of the CDR3 is TGTGCCAGCAGTCCCGGGGGGGCAGGGAATGAGCAGTTCTTC.

This CDR3 reads CASRLTSGGANTQYF. The CDR3 DNA reads as TGCGCCAGCAGGCTGACTAGCGGGGGGGCAAATACGCAGTATTTT. J is TRBJ2-3 and V is TRBV5-1; TRBD2 aligns across 14 bases. With V trimmed by 5 bases and J by 7 bases, 6 bases remained unmatched. The germline V gene has CDR1 SGHRS and CDR2 YFSETQ. The CDR3 runs to 15 residues.

The rearrangement uses TRBV5-1 and TRBJ2-7, with 11 bases matching TRBD2. CDR1 and CDR2 (germline): SGHRS, YFSETQ. The CDR3 consists of 15 residues. Trimming at V came to 4 bases and at J to 4 bases, leaving 7 bases not matched to a gene. The CDR3 reads CASSPLAGGQYEQYF. The CDR3 coding sequence is TGCGCCAGCAGCCCTCTAGCGGGGGGCCAGTACGAGCAGTACTTC.

The chain couples TRBV5-1 to TRBJ1-1, with D possibly TRBD1 on 6 matching bases. V lost 6 bases to trimming and J lost 3 bases, with 9 bases between them. The CDR3 spans 12 residues. Per germline, CDR1 SGHRS and CDR2 YFSETQ. CDR3 region: CASKQGYTEAFF. CDR3 DNA: TGCGCCAGCAAACAGGGCTACACTGAAGCTTTCTTT.

This chain connects TRBV5-1 to TRBJ2-1, with 7 bases identical to TRBD1. The junction had 8 bases not matched to a gene; V was cut back by 3 bases and J by 8 bases. The CDR3 extends over 14 amino acids. Germline V CDR1 and CDR2: SGHRS, YFSETQ. CDR3 in DNA: TGCGCCAGCAGCTCCCCGGGACAGCTCGATGAGCAGTTCTTC. It specifies CASSSPGQLDEQFF.

CDR3 in amino acids: CASSRETSYNEQFF. The DNA for the CDR3 is TGTGCCAGCAGCCGGGAGACCTCCTACAATGAGCAGTTCTTC. The gene calls are TRBV7-2 and TRBJ2-1; a possible D gene is TRBD2 (6 bases). The CDR3 runs 14 residues. The V end was cut by 5 bases, the J end by 0 bases, with 8 bases between. Germline V gene lookup returns CDR1 SGHTA and CDR2 FQGNSA.

The gene calls are TRBV10-3 and TRBJ2-7, with TRBD1 matching 7 bases. The CDR3 covers 14 residues. The V gene end was trimmed by 4 bases and the J gene end by 0 bases; junction bases not matched to a gene: 3. CDR1 is ENHRY and CDR2 is SYGVKD in the germline V gene. DNA of the CDR3: TGTGCCATCAGTGGGGACAGAATCTCCTACGAGCAGTACTTC. Encoded protein: CAISGDRISYEQYF.

V is TRBV19 and J is TRBJ2-6; D unresolved. This CDR3 spans 15 amino acids. The V end lost 1 base, the J end lost 2 bases, and 6 bases lay between the germline ends. The germline CDR1 and CDR2 sequences are LNHDA and SQIVND (reference sequence). The CDR3 reads CASSIGATGANVLTF. CDR3 coding DNA: TGTGCCAGTAGTATAGGGGCAACTGGGGCCAACGTCCTGACTTTC. Drawing the rest from reference TRBV19 and TRBJ2-6, the complete variable domain is DGGITQSPKYLFRKEGQNVTLSCEQNLNHDAMYWYRQDPGQGLRLIYYSQIVNDFQKGDIAEGYSVSREKKESFPLTVTSAQKNPTAFYLCASSIGATGANVLTFGAGSRLTVL.

About this clone: The junction departs from the called germline gene at one end, perhaps through a read error. The chain has TRBV4-2 and TRBJ1-3, with D unclear. This CDR3 has 16 residues. CDR1 and CDR2 (germline): LGHNA, YNFKEQ. The CDR3 nucleotides read TGTGCCAGCAGCCAAGGTCCGGACTACTCTGGAAACTCCATATATTTT. It codes for CASSQGPDYSGNSIYF.

This sequence joins TRBV7-8 and TRBJ2-7; D may be TRBD1 (6 bases). This CDR3 has 16 amino acids. The germline V gene has CDR1 SGHVS and CDR2 FQNEAQ. V was clipped by 1 base and J by 7 bases, with 20 bases between them. CDR3 sequence: CASSLGSARGKGEQYF. As DNA, the CDR3 is TGTGCCAGCAGCTTAGGGTCGGCCAGGGGTAAGGGAGAGCAGTACTTC.

The chain couples TRBV23-1 to TRBJ2-1; 7 nucleotides align to TRBD2. TRBV23-1 is identified as an open reading frame with a role that is uncertain. V lost 2 bases to trimming and J lost 4 bases; unmatched junction nucleotides: 5. This CDR3 comprises 15 residues. The CDR3 DNA reads as TGCGCCAGCAGTCAAAGGGAGGGAACTTACAATGAGCAGTTCTTC. It yields the protein CASSQREGTYNEQFF.

The J gene is TRBJ2-5, the V gene TRBV5-1, with TRBD1 matching over 9 bases. The germline gives CDR1 SGHRS, CDR2 YFSETQ. After removal of 5 bases from V and 2 bases from J, the junction contained 4 bases not matched to a gene. The CDR3 runs 14 residues. CDR3 nucleotides: TGCGCCAGCAGGTCCGGGACAGGGCAAGAGACCCAGTACTTC. Encoded protein: CASRSGTGQETQYF.

The gene calls are TRBV18 and TRBJ2-7, with 7 bases identical to TRBD2. Per germline, CDR1 KGHSH and CDR2 LQKENI. CDR3 size: 14 residues. The trim removed 5 bases at V and 0 bases at J, leaving 4 bases unmatched. This CDR3 is CASSALANSYEQYF. The CDR3 DNA follows: TGTGCCAGCTCAGCACTAGCGAACTCCTACGAGCAGTACTTC. Full variable domain (remainder filled in from reference TRBV18 and TRBJ2-7): NAGVMQNPRHLVRRRGQEARLRCSPMKGHSHVYWYRQLPEEGLKFMVYLQKENIIDESGMPKERFSAEFPKEGPSILRIQQVVRGDSAAYFCASSALANSYEQYFGPGTRLTVT.

This clone was counted once. This sequence joins TRBV5-1 and TRBJ2-5; tentative D call: TRBD1 (6 bases). CDR1 is SGHRS and CDR2 is YFSETQ in the germline V gene. V lost 1 base and J lost 5, with 15 bases in between. The CDR3 is 15 residues long. The CDR3 protein is CASSLWGLGVETQYF. Here the CDR3 DNA reads TGCGCCAGCAGCTTGTGGGGGCTGGGGGTGGAGACCCAGTACTTC. Complete variable domain (other parts from reference TRBV5-1 and TRBJ2-5): KAGVTQTPRYLIKTRGQQVTLSCSPISGHRSVSWYQQTPGQGLQFLFEYFSETQRNKGNFPGRFSGRQFSNSRSEMNVSTLELGDSALYLCASSLWGLGVETQYFGPGTRLLVL.

The chain combines TRBV9 with TRBJ2-7; 7 nucleotides match TRBD1. The germline CDR1 and CDR2 sequences are SGDLS and YYNGEE. The CDR3 loop spans 14 amino acids. Unmatched junction bases numbered 3, after V lost 0 bases and J lost 3 bases. CDR3 residues: CASSVVSGGYEQYF. In DNA, the CDR3 is TGTGCCAGCAGCGTAGTGTCAGGGGGCTACGAGCAGTACTTC.

The chain joins TRBV7-2 to TRBJ2-3; no firm D call. Germline CDR1 SGHTA, CDR2 FQGNSA. V lost 3 bases and J lost 4, with 8 bases in between. CDR3 length: 13 residues. The CDR3 sequence is CASSFVSADTQYF. The CDR3 coding sequence is TGTGCCAGCAGCTTTGTCTCCGCAGATACGCAGTATTTT.

V is TRBV6-5 and J is TRBJ1-1, with a weak D call TRBD1 (5 bases). This CDR3 has 14 residues. Germline-derived CDR1 and CDR2 are MNHEY and SVGAGI. V lost 10 bases, J lost 0 bases, and 15 bases lay in between. CDR3 region: CATTGLPMNTEAFF. The CDR3 DNA sequence: TGTGCCACCACGGGGCTGCCGATGAACACTGAAGCTTTCTTT.

The chain employs TRBV12-1 and TRBJ2-7; the table's D call TRBD1 went unverified against the DNA. TRBV12-1 is classified as a pseudogene. This CDR3 region has 14 residues. The chain's CDR3 is CASPQGCRSYEQYF. The DNA of the CDR3 is TGTGCCAGCCCCCAGGGTTGCCGCTCCTACGAGCAGTACTTC.

This chain connects TRBV9 to TRBJ2-3, with 9 nucleotides matching TRBD2. Germline V gives CDR1 SGDLS, CDR2 YYNGEE. This CDR3 is 16 amino acids long. The junction had 3 bases not matched to a gene; V was cut back by 0 bases and J by 1 base. CDR3 in amino acids: CASSVGAGGRTDTQYF. CDR3 DNA sequence: TGTGCCAGCAGCGTAGGAGCGGGGGGCCGCACAGATACGCAGTATTTT. Full variable domain (outside the CDR3, taken from reference TRBV9 and TRBJ2-3): DSGVTQTPKHLITATGQRVTLRCSPRSGDLSVYWYQQSLDQGLQFLIQYYNGEERAKGNILERFSAQQFPDLHSELNLSSLELGDSALYFCASSVGAGGRTDTQYFGPGTRLTVL.

This chain joins TRBV5-1 and TRBJ2-2, with TRBD1 matching 7 bases. The CDR3 is 15 amino acids. Germline CDR1 SGHRS, CDR2 YFSETQ. V shed 0 bases and J 3 bases; nucleotides not matched to a gene: 2. The CDR3 nucleotides are TGCGCCAGCAGCTTGGAAGGGACAGACACCGGGGAGCTGTTTTTT. Translation gives CASSLEGTDTGELFF.

This clone was seen more than once but under ten times. The chain recombines TRBV27 with TRBJ2-7; D is undetermined. Germline CDR1 reads MNHEY; CDR2 reads SMNVEV (reference sequence). V lost 0 bases to trimming and J lost 6 bases, with 12 bases between them. This CDR3 contains 14 residues. The CDR3 region is CASSLSIRPVEQYF. CDR3 in DNA: TGTGCCAGCAGTTTATCGATAAGACCGGTCGAGCAGTACTTC.

The chain has TRBV7-2 and TRBJ1-2, with D possibly being TRBD1 (5 bases). V lost 5 bases to trimming and J lost 2 bases, with 15 bases between them. The length of the CDR3 is 15 residues. Germline V gene sequence: CDR1 SGHTA, CDR2 FQGNSA. The CDR3 reads CASSRGLGGNYGYTF. CDR3 sequence (DNA): TGTGCCAGCAGCAGGGGACTGGGAGGGAACTATGGCTACACCTTC.

The rearrangement joins TRBV27 to TRBJ1-6; 7 bases line up with TRBD1. The CDR3 spans 17 residues. V was clipped by 1 base and J by 7 bases; unmatched bases: 10. Germline assignment: CDR1 MNHEY and CDR2 SMNVEV (reference sequence). The CDR3: CASSLLGAGGLNSPLHF. DNA for the CDR3: TGTGCCAGCAGTTTATTAGGGGCAGGGGGTTTGAATTCACCCCTCCACTTT.

This clone was counted a single time. The V and J genes are TRBV5-4 and TRBJ2-3, with D possibly matching TRBD2 (6 bases). CDR1 and CDR2 (germline): SGHNT, YYREEE (reference sequence). V was trimmed by 5 bases and J by 1 base, leaving 8 bases between them. The CDR3 runs 13 residues. CDR3 in DNA: TGTGCCAGCAGGACGGGGGGCACAGATACGCAGTATTTT. As protein: CASRTGGTDTQYF. Full variable domain (rest looked up from reference TRBV5-4 and TRBJ2-3): ETGVTQSPTHLIKTRGQQVTLRCSSQSGHNTVSWYQQALGQGPQFIFQYYREEENGRGNFPPRFSGLQFPNYSSELNVNALELDDSALYLCASRTGGTDTQYFGPGTRLTVL.

This clone is a singleton in its sample. The chain employs TRBV10-1 and TRBJ1-1; D not certain. Germline V lookup: CDR1 WNHNN, CDR2 SYGVQD (reference sequence). CDR3 length: 13 residues. The CDR3 DNA is TGCGCGCGCCAGGTGGAGTATCGCACTGAAGCTTTCTTT. Amino acids: CARQVEYRTEAFF.

The chain carries TRBV6-1 and TRBJ2-7; 10 positions agree with TRBD1. The CDR3 runs 15 residues. CDR1 MNHNS and CDR2 SASEGT come from the germline V gene. With 1 base clipped from V and 3 bases from J, the junction kept 3 bases outside the gene matches. The CDR3 here is CASSEGQGAFYEQYF. CDR3 DNA sequence: TGTGCCAGCAGTGAAGGACAGGGGGCTTTCTACGAGCAGTACTTC.

J is TRBJ1-1 and V is TRBV2, with TRBD1 as a possible D gene (5 bases). Per the germline V gene, CDR1 is SNHLY and CDR2 is FYNNEI. The V gene lost 6 bases and the J gene lost 8 bases, with 10 bases spanning the gap. The CDR3 spans 11 residues. CDR3 DNA: TGTGCCAGCAGGGGGACGGGAGAAGCTTTCTTT. Its translation is CASRGTGEAFF. The entire variable domain, with the rest obtained from reference TRBV2 and TRBJ1-1, is as follows: EPEVTQTPSHQVTQMGQEVILRCVPISNHLYFYWYRQILGQKVEFLVSFYNNEISEKSEIFDDQFSVERPDGSNFTLKIRSTKLEDSAMYFCASRGTGEAFFGQGTRLTVV.

The V gene is TRBV30, the J gene TRBJ1-2; possible D gene TRBD1, 5 bases. The CDR3 consists of 15 residues. Trimming cost V 4 bases and J 5 bases, with 20 bases left between them. Germline V gene data show CDR1 as GTSNPN and CDR2 as SVGIG (reference sequence). Written as DNA, the CDR3 is TGTGCCTGGAAGACGGGCGGGGCCGACGAGTATGGCTACACCTTC. It encodes CAWKTGGADEYGYTF.

DNA of the CDR3: TGTGCCAGCAGCTTAGAGGCCGCCGGCAATGAGCAGTTCTTC. Residues: CASSLEAAGNEQFF. V is TRBV7-9 and J is TRBJ2-1; unclear D gene. V lost 1 base and J 6 bases, leaving 10 bases between the germline ends. The CDR3 consists of 14 residues. Germline CDR1 reads SEHNR; CDR2 reads FQNEAQ (reference sequence).

V and J are TRBV6-5 and TRBJ1-3; a possible D gene is TRBD1 (5 bases). This CDR3 comprises 15 residues. Trimming left V 0 bases short and J 3 bases short, with 9 bases between. The germline V gene has CDR1 MNHEY and CDR2 SVGAGI. The CDR3 DNA is TGTGCCAGCAGTTACTCGCGGGGCTTTGGAAACACCATATATTTT. It yields the protein CASSYSRGFGNTIYF.

This clone was detected only once. The chain employs TRBV7-2 and TRBJ1-1, with D uncertain. The length of the CDR3 is 15 residues. V was cut by 2 bases and J by 3 bases, with 13 bases left in between. The V gene's germline CDR1 is SGHTA and CDR2 FQGNSA. The DNA of the CDR3 is TGTGCCAGCAGCTTAATACAGCTGTTGGACACTGAAGCTTTCTTT. Its protein is CASSLIQLLDTEAFF.